These 32 T cell receptor beta chains were sequenced from one sample in a study of chemoradiotherapy in HPV16-positive cancers. Sequencing used immunoSEQ multiplex PCR; TCRdb keeps in-frame clones, though not all of them. The sample yields roughly 15,000 clones, more than 75% seen once. Sampling was performed from a patient who underwent chemoradiotherapy. These receptors all stem from a human donor with HPV-associated anogenital cancer.

DNA for the CDR3: TGTGCCAGCAGCTGGGGAGGGACGCAGTATTTT. Protein sequence: CASSWGGTQYF. The genes are TRBV7-2 and TRBJ2-3, with 7 bases aligning to TRBD2. The CDR3 runs 11 residues. V lost 4 bases, J lost 9 bases, and 1 base stayed unmatched. Germline CDR1 is SGHTA and CDR2 is FQGNSA. Based on the CDR3 plus reference TRBV7-2 and TRBJ2-3, the full variable domain is GAGVSQSPSNKVTEKGKDVELRCDPISGHTALYWYRQSLGQGLEFLIYFQGNSAPDKSGLPSDRFSAERTGGSVSTLTIQRTQQEDSAVYLCASSWGGTQYFGPGTRLTVL.

This chain uses TRBV4-3 with TRBJ1-1, with D possibly matching TRBD1 (5 bases). Germline V gives CDR1 LGHNA, CDR2 YSLEER. The V gene lost 4 bases and the J gene lost 4 bases, with 16 bases spanning the gap. The CDR3 spans 15 residues. The CDR3 loop is CASSPISGAFTEAFF. The CDR3 DNA sequence: TGCGCCAGCAGCCCGATTTCCGGGGCTTTCACTGAAGCTTTCTTT.

This sequence joins TRBV9 and TRBJ2-1; 7 bases align to TRBD2. CDR1 is SGDLS, CDR2 YYNGEE, per germline. CDR3 size: 16 residues. The trim removed 0 bases at V and 9 bases at J, leaving 12 bases unmatched. CDR3 sequence (DNA): TGTGCCAGCAGCGTAGGTTGGGTTGGGGAGGGAGGTGAGCAGTTCTTC. Its protein product is CASSVGWVGEGGEQFF.

In DNA form, the CDR3 reads TGTGCCAGCAGCTCTTCAGCGGGGAGTCAAGAGACCCAGTACTTC. It encodes CASSSSAGSQETQYF. The rearrangement uses TRBV7-6 and TRBJ2-5; 7 nucleotides align to TRBD2. CDR3 length: 15 residues. The junction had 7 bases not matched to a gene; V was cut back by 4 bases and J by 2 bases. Germline V gives CDR1 SGHVS, CDR2 FNYEAQ. Based on the CDR3 plus reference TRBV7-6 and TRBJ2-5, the full variable domain is GAGVSQSPRYKVTKRGQDVALRCDPISGHVSLYWYRQALGQGPEFLTYFNYEAQQDKSGLPNDRFSAERPEGSISTLTIQRTEQRDSAMYRCASSSSAGSQETQYFGPGTRLLVL.

The chain couples TRBV18 to TRBJ2-5; unclear D gene. Germline V gives CDR1 KGHSH, CDR2 LQKENI. The CDR3 runs to 12 residues. Trimming removed 3 bases from V and 5 bases from J, with 7 bases in between. The CDR3 here is CASSPVKETQYF. As DNA, the CDR3 is TGTGCCAGCTCACCGGTTAAGGAGACCCAGTACTTC.

The chain couples TRBV4-3 to TRBJ2-7; D gene ambiguous. The CDR3 extends over 15 amino acids. Germline-derived CDR1 and CDR2 are LGHNA and YSLEER. The V and J ends lost 1 base and 0 bases respectively, with 10 bases between them. In DNA, the CDR3 is TGCGCCAGCAGCCAAGGGGCGGCAAACTCCTACGAGCAGTACTTC. Protein sequence: CASSQGAANSYEQYF.

This sequence joins TRBV11-3 and TRBJ2-1; unclear D gene. CDR1 and CDR2 (germline): SGHNT, YENEEA. The CDR3 length is 13 residues. V lost 1 base and J 5 bases, leaving 6 bases between the germline ends. The CDR3 loop reads CASSLGVHNEQFF. CDR3 bases: TGTGCCAGCAGCTTAGGAGTTCACAATGAGCAGTTCTTC.

The V gene is TRBV5-1, the J gene TRBJ2-5; D tentatively fits TRBD1 or TRBD2 (5 bases each). The germline gives CDR1 SGHRS, CDR2 YFSETQ. The CDR3 sequence is 14 residues long. Trimming took off 3 bases at V and 2 bases at J, with 11 bases between the two ends. CDR3 loop: CASSSLGVQETQYF. CDR3 coding DNA: TGCGCCAGCAGCTCGTTGGGGGTGCAAGAGACCCAGTACTTC.

J is TRBJ2-3 and V is TRBV28; D might be TRBD1 (7 bases). There are 15 residues in the CDR3. The germline V gene has CDR1 MDHEN and CDR2 SYDVKM. The V gene lost 3 bases and the J gene lost 3 bases, with 13 bases spanning the gap. CDR3: CASSLEGASTDTQYF. CDR3 DNA sequence: TGTGCCAGCAGTTTGGAGGGGGCGAGTACAGATACGCAGTATTTT.

The rearrangement links TRBV20-1 to TRBJ1-5; possible D gene TRBD1, 6 bases. Germline-derived CDR1 and CDR2 are DFQATT and SNEGSKA (reference sequence). The V gene lost 6 bases and the J gene lost 7 bases, with 10 bases spanning the gap. The CDR3 runs to 11 residues. The CDR3 coding sequence is TGCAGTGCAGGGGGAGGACAGCCCCAGCATTTT. This translates into CSAGGGQPQHF.

CDR3 protein: CASSLIDHPTYNEQFF. The CDR3 bases are TGTGCCAGCAGTTTAATCGACCACCCTACCTACAATGAGCAGTTCTTC. V usage is TRBV27 and J usage is TRBJ2-1; D is uncertain. The length of the CDR3 is 16 residues. The V end was cut by 2 bases, the J end by 2 bases, with 13 bases between. Germline V gene lookup returns CDR1 MNHEY and CDR2 SMNVEV (reference sequence).

The chain is built from TRBV27 and TRBJ1-1; tentative D call: TRBD1 (6 bases). Trimming pared 6 bases from V and 0 bases from J, leaving 14 bases between. Germline lookup yields CDR1 MNHEY and CDR2 SMNVEV (reference sequence). The CDR3 totals 15 residues. This CDR3 reads CASRGETGMNTEAFF. Written as DNA, the CDR3 is TGTGCCAGCAGAGGCGAGACAGGCATGAACACTGAAGCTTTCTTT.

This chain connects TRBV6-5 to TRBJ1-3; D is undetermined. CDR1 is MNHEY and CDR2 is SVGAGI in the germline V gene. Trimming cost V 2 bases and J 7 bases, with 3 bases left between them. This CDR3 contains 11 residues. Written as DNA, the CDR3 is TGTGCCAGCAGTTACGGGAACACCATATATTTT. Its protein is CASSYGNTIYF.

The V and J genes are TRBV28 and TRBJ2-2, with 8 bases that match TRBD1. The CDR3 length is 15 residues. The germline gives CDR1 MDHEN, CDR2 SYDVKM. V lost 4 bases to trimming and J lost 3 bases; unmatched junction nucleotides: 4. CDR3 protein: CASSWGTGHTGELFF. The CDR3 coding sequence is TGTGCCAGCAGTTGGGGGACAGGTCACACCGGGGAGCTGTTTTTT.

The V and J genes are TRBV5-5 and TRBJ2-7; no reliable D call. The germline V gene has CDR1 SGHKS and CDR2 YYEKEE (reference sequence). CDR3 size: 14 residues. V dropped 0 bases and J dropped 0 bases, with 7 bases sitting between them. The CDR3 spells CASSLGAASYEQYF. In nucleotides, the CDR3 is TGTGCCAGCAGCTTGGGGGCAGCCTCCTACGAGCAGTACTTC.

This chain uses TRBV7-2 with TRBJ1-3, with D hard to call. Germline V gives CDR1 SGHTA, CDR2 FQGNSA. The CDR3 loop spans 11 amino acids. Deletions cut 3 bases from V and 8 bases from J, with 5 bases between. The CDR3 DNA reads as TGTGCCAGCAGCTTGGGAGACACCATATATTTT. This sequence encodes CASSLGDTIYF. The full variable domain, its missing parts supplied by reference TRBV7-2 and TRBJ1-3, is GAGVSQSPSNKVTEKGKDVELRCDPISGHTALYWYRQSLGQGLEFLIYFQGNSAPDKSGLPSDRFSAERTGGSVSTLTIQRTQQEDSAVYLCASSLGDTIYFGEGSWLTVV.

The sample holds a few counts of this clone. The J gene is TRBJ2-7, the V gene TRBV27, with 10 bases aligning to TRBD1. Germline V lookup: CDR1 MNHEY, CDR2 SMNVEV (reference sequence). Germline trimming cut 6 bases from V and 3 bases from J; bases unmatched to any gene: 8. The CDR3 is 15 residues long. CDR3 residues: CASRSPGQGNYEQYF. The CDR3 DNA sequence: TGTGCCAGCAGGAGTCCGGGACAGGGGAACTACGAGCAGTACTTC.

The chain employs TRBV19 and TRBJ1-5; D is undetermined. Trimming shortened V by 0 bases and J by 0 bases, and 12 bases separated the two germline ends. Germline assignment: CDR1 LNHDA and CDR2 SQIVND (reference sequence). CDR3 length: 17 amino acids. The CDR3 DNA sequence: TGTGCCAGTAGTATAGACGGCGGTTTGTATAGCAATCAGCCCCAGCATTTT. It codes for CASSIDGGLYSNQPQHF.

This clone was recorded a few times. The chain combines TRBV28 with TRBJ1-2, with D uncertain. From germline, CDR1 is MDHEN and CDR2 SYDVKM. Between the trimmed V and J ends, which lost 3 bases and 6 bases, there was a span of 5 bases. There are 11 residues in the CDR3. The DNA for the CDR3 is TGTGCCAGCAGTTTTATCAATGGCTACACCTTC. This gives the protein CASSFINGYTF.

The chain joins TRBV28 to TRBJ2-6; D may be TRBD2 (5 bases). V lost 3 bases, J lost 1 base, and 10 bases lay in between. The CDR3 sequence is 16 residues long. From germline, CDR1 is MDHEN and CDR2 SYDVKM. The CDR3 sequence: CASSFGVQSGANVLTF. For the CDR3, the DNA is TGTGCCAGCAGTTTCGGGGTACAGTCTGGGGCCAACGTCCTGACTTTC. Variable domain in full (rest from reference TRBV28 and TRBJ2-6): DVKVTQSSRYLVKRTGEKVFLECVQDMDHENMFWYRQDPGLGLRLIYFSYDVKMKEKGDIPEGYSVSREKKERFSLILESASTNQTSMYLCASSFGVQSGANVLTFGAGSRLTVL.

The chain carries TRBV14 and TRBJ2-7; no reliable D call. CDR1 SGHDN and CDR2 FVKESK come from the germline V gene. CDR3 size: 16 residues. The V end lost 4 bases, the J end lost 6 bases, and 22 bases lay between the germline ends. The CDR3 DNA reads TGTGCCAGCAGCCCCATTTCCGATAACAAGCTAACCGAGCAGTACTTC. This translates into CASSPISDNKLTEQYF. Full variable domain (missing parts from reference TRBV14 and TRBJ2-7): EAGVTQFPSHSVIEKGQTVTLRCDPISGHDNLYWYRRVMGKEIKFLLHFVKESKQDESGMPNNRFLAERTGGTYSTLKVQPAELEDSGVYFCASSPISDNKLTEQYFGPGTRLTVT.

The count of this clone is one. The chain employs TRBV30 and TRBJ2-1; D is unresolved. This CDR3 region has 11 residues. Between the trimmed V and J ends, which lost 0 bases and 7 bases, there was a span of 4 bases. CDR1 and CDR2 from the germline V gene are GTSNPN and SVGIG (reference sequence). CDR3 loop: CAWSVLNEQFF. The CDR3 DNA follows: TGTGCCTGGAGTGTACTTAATGAGCAGTTCTTC.

This clone was seen a handful of times. The V and J genes are TRBV5-4 and TRBJ2-3; 9 nucleotides match TRBD2. The CDR3 has 16 amino acids. V lost 2 bases, J lost 3 bases, and 7 bases stayed unmatched. CDR1 is SGHNT and CDR2 is YYREEE in the germline V gene (reference sequence). The CDR3 region is CASSFYLAGSTDTQYF. The CDR3 DNA sequence: TGTGCCAGCAGCTTCTATCTAGCGGGGTCTACAGATACGCAGTATTTT.

This clone has just one count. This chain joins TRBV5-1 and TRBJ1-1; 7 positions agree with TRBD1. With 4 bases clipped from V and 3 bases from J, the junction kept 6 bases outside the gene matches. Germline values: CDR1 SGHRS, CDR2 YFSETQ. The length of the CDR3 is 14 residues. CDR3 coding DNA: TGCGCCAGCAGCCGATGGGACAGCTACACTGAAGCTTTCTTT. The encoded protein is CASSRWDSYTEAFF.

The rearrangement uses TRBV2 and TRBJ2-1; 13 bases are a match to TRBD2. V lost 6 bases and J lost 10; bases outside the gene matches: 9. Per germline, CDR1 SNHLY and CDR2 FYNNEI. The CDR3 spans 15 residues. DNA for the CDR3: TGTGCCAGCAGGGCCCGGACTAGCGGGGGTCGCGAGCAGTTCTTC. Residues: CASRARTSGGREQFF.

The chain employs TRBV4-1 and TRBJ2-7; the D gene is possibly TRBD1 (5 bases). Per the germline V gene, CDR1 is MGHRA and CDR2 is YSYEKL. The V gene lost 5 bases and the J gene lost 1 base, with 21 bases spanning the gap. The CDR3 loop spans 17 amino acids. The CDR3 loop reads CASSSRPGHTVSYEQYF. The CDR3 DNA reads TGCGCCAGCAGCTCCCGGCCCGGACATACCGTTTCCTACGAGCAGTACTTC.

This sequence joins TRBV27 and TRBJ2-5; D is ambiguous. Germline CDR1 MNHEY, CDR2 SMNVEV (reference sequence). The CDR3 runs 13 residues. V lost 6 bases to trimming and J lost 3 bases, with 11 bases between them. The chain's CDR3 is CASRRTDEETQYF. As DNA, the CDR3 is TGTGCCAGCAGACGGACGGATGAAGAGACCCAGTACTTC.

The sample holds one count of this clone. V usage is TRBV29-1 and J usage is TRBJ2-3; TRBD2 matches 9 bases. Trimming at V came to 4 bases and at J to 6 bases, leaving 11 bases not matched to a gene. Germline V lookup: CDR1 SQVTM, CDR2 ANQGSEA. There are 15 residues in the CDR3. The chain's CDR3 is CSVGGLGGGADTQYF. In DNA, the CDR3 is TGCAGCGTTGGCGGCTTGGGCGGGGGGGCGGATACGCAGTATTTT.

This clone was counted only a few times. The chain links TRBV25-1 to TRBJ1-6, with D perhaps matching TRBD1 (6 bases). The CDR3 consists of 16 residues. The ends were cut back, 8 bases at V and 4 bases at J, with 18 bases in the middle. Per germline, CDR1 MGHDK and CDR2 SYGVNS. The CDR3 here is CASGPQGFGYNSPLHF. The CDR3 DNA is TGTGCCAGCGGGCCCCAGGGGTTTGGGTATAATTCACCCCTCCACTTT.

This chain links TRBV10-3 with TRBJ1-6, with 7 bases lining up with TRBD1. V was pared by 3 bases and J by 10 bases, with 3 bases of the junction left unmatched. The CDR3 consists of 13 residues. CDR1 ENHRY and CDR2 SYGVKD come from the germline V gene. CDR3 in amino acids: CAISEETGSPLHF. The DNA for the CDR3 is TGTGCCATCAGTGAAGAGACAGGGTCACCCCTCCACTTT.

A few counts support this clone. This chain uses TRBV2 with TRBJ1-2, with 8 bases identical to TRBD1. Germline V gene lookup returns CDR1 SNHLY and CDR2 FYNNEI. This CDR3 has 15 amino acids. Germline trimming cut 8 bases from V and 1 base from J; bases unmatched to any gene: 9. CDR3 sequence reads: CASVVGQGVNYGYTF. The CDR3, as DNA: TGTGCCAGCGTAGTTGGACAGGGAGTTAACTATGGCTACACCTTC. The complete variable domain, with remaining parts taken from reference TRBV2 and TRBJ1-2, reads EPEVTQTPSHQVTQMGQEVILRCVPISNHLYFYWYRQILGQKVEFLVSFYNNEISEKSEIFDDQFSVERPDGSNFTLKIRSTKLEDSAMYFCASVVGQGVNYGYTFGSGTRLTVV.

The chain employs TRBV5-1 and TRBJ2-7; TRBD1 might be the D (5 bases). The ends were cut back, 4 bases at V and 4 bases at J, with 18 bases in the middle. The germline V gene encodes CDR1 SGHRS and CDR2 YFSETQ. The length of the CDR3 is 15 residues. The CDR3 DNA is TGCGCCAGCAGCCCGCCGAGGCAGGGATCTTACGAGCAGTACTTC. This translates into CASSPPRQGSYEQYF.